A selection of T cell receptor beta chains follows, all from one sample in a study of blood T cell repertoires in COVID-19. Sequencing was performed with immunoSEQ multiplex PCR; in TCRdb, only in-frame clones are kept and a portion is missing. The table lists approximately 6,400 clones, 70% to 90% of them singletons. Sequencing input: peripheral blood. These receptors originate from a human donor in a cohort sampled during active COVID-19. Both conserved end residues are part of each CDR3. D genes are given only for firm matches. A row's size may be missing; if present it is once, few, many or a size class.

j_call d_call v_call clone_size cdr3_aa cdr3_nt
TRBJ2-2 - TRBV4-1 - CASSQGARRPTGELFF TGCGCCAGCAGCCAAGGAGCGAGGAGGCCCACCGGGGAGCTGTTTTTT
TRBJ1-1 TRBD1 TRBV6-6 - CASSPAGTASPAEAFF TGTGCCAGCAGTCCGGCCGGGACAGCCTCGCCGGCTGAAGCTTTCTTT
TRBJ1-6 - TRBV4-1 - CASSQGGGRRSPLHF TGCGCCAGCAGCCAAGGAGGTGGAAGGAGATCACCCCTCCACTTT
TRBJ1-2 TRBD1 TRBV18 - CASSPAPGQGDYGYTF TGTGCCAGCTCACCAGCACCGGGACAGGGGGACTATGGCTACACCTTC
TRBJ1-1 - TRBV5-1 few CASSLGQGGAEAFF TGCGCCAGCAGCTTGGGGCAGGGCGGCGCTGAAGCTTTCTTT
TRBJ1-1 - TRBV9 - CASSVSPTGNTEAFF TGTGCCAGCAGCGTATCCCCTACAGGGAACACTGAAGCTTTCTTT
TRBJ1-2 - TRBV7-9 once CASSPSTGTYGYTF TGTGCCAGCAGCCCCTCAACAGGGACCTATGGCTACACCTTC
TRBJ2-1 - TRBV6-5 - CASSSPRRGLEFF TGTGCCAGCAGTTCCCCCCGGAGGGGCCTTGAGTTCTTC
TRBJ1-2 - TRBV11-2 - CASSLLSGAGGYTF TGTGCCAGCAGCTTATTATCAGGGGCGGGTGGCTACACCTTC
TRBJ2-3 TRBD2 TRBV7-6 - CASSRAGGPGDTQYF TGTGCCAGCAGCCGAGCGGGGGGCCCCGGAGATACGCAGTATTTT
TRBJ1-6 TRBD1 TRBV28 - CASSFHRGNSPLHF TGTGCCAGCAGTTTCCACAGGGGGAATTCACCCCTCCACTTT
TRBJ1-1 - TRBV12-5 - CASGQKQGYTEAFF TGTGCTAGTGGGCAAAAACAGGGATACACTGAAGCTTTCTTT
TRBJ2-7 TRBD1 TRBV9 - CASSSTGGPSGEQYF TGTGCCAGCAGCTCAACAGGGGGCCCCTCGGGCGAGCAGTACTTC
TRBJ2-2 TRBD2 TRBV7-6 large CASSFSGGGELFF TGTGCCAGCAGCTTTAGCGGGGGCGGGGAGCTGTTTTTT
TRBJ2-7 - TRBV4-2 - CASSQPIPTGRGASYEQYF TGTGCCAGCAGCCAACCTATACCAACGGGGCGCGGGGCTTCCTACGAGCAGTACTTC
TRBJ2-1 TRBD2 TRBV28 - CASISSGSINEQFF TGTGCCAGCATATCTAGCGGGAGTATCAATGAGCAGTTCTTC
TRBJ1-4 TRBD1 TRBV11-2 - CASSSSGTVFF TGTGCCAGCAGCTCTTCCGGGACAGTGTTTTTT
TRBJ2-5 TRBD2 TRBV10-3 once CAISGASGTQETQYF TGTGCCATCAGTGGGGCTAGCGGGACCCAAGAGACCCAGTACTTC
TRBJ2-7 TRBD1 TRBV3-1/TRBV3-2 - CASSQGQGGYEQYF TGTGCCAGCAGCCAAGGACAGGGGGGATACGAGCAGTACTTC
TRBJ1-2 - TRBV3-1/TRBV3-2 - CASSQGNRVTGYTF TGTGCCAGCAGCCAAGGGAACAGGGTTACTGGCTACACCTTC
TRBJ2-5 TRBD1 TRBV3-1/TRBV3-2 - CASSPITGGVGTQYF TGTGCCAGCAGCCCCATAACAGGGGGCGTAGGGACCCAGTACTTC
TRBJ2-7 TRBD2 TRBV28 - CASSSFRGLAGRGDISYEQYF TGTGCCAGCAGTTCGTTTCGCGGACTAGCGGGCCGGGGGGACATATCCTACGAGCAGTACTTC
TRBJ2-3 - TRBV24-1 once CATSDPTGTTQYF TGTGCCACCAGTGACCCAACAGGGACAACGCAGTATTTT
TRBJ2-7 - TRBV7-2 - CASSLGPPTGANEQYF TGTGCCAGCAGCTTAGGCCCCCCGACAGGTGCCAACGAGCAGTACTTC
TRBJ1-2 TRBD1 TRBV28 - CASSLDRGYGYTF TGTGCCAGCAGCTTGGACAGGGGCTATGGCTACACCTTC
TRBJ2-1 TRBD1 TRBV27 once CASRDWTGTGSSQEQFF TGTGCCAGCCGGGACTGGACCGGGACAGGGAGCTCCCAGGAGCAGTTCTTC
TRBJ1-5 - TRBV19 - CASRHTGPGQPQHF TGTGCCAGTAGACATACAGGACCTGGACAGCCCCAGCATTTT
TRBJ1-6 TRBD1 TRBV7-9 - CASSPDRGLDNSPLHF TGTGCCAGCAGTCCCGACAGGGGATTGGATAATTCACCCCTCCACTTT
TRBJ2-4 TRBD1 TRBV7-6 - CASSLAARTGGKNIQYF TGTGCCAGCAGCTTAGCGGCTAGGACAGGGGGCAAAAACATTCAGTACTTC
TRBJ2-7 TRBD1 TRBV6-5 once CASSSRQGYEQYF TGTGCCAGCAGTTCAAGACAGGGTTACGAGCAGTACTTC
TRBJ2-3 TRBD2 TRBV9 - CASSVGGGSTDTQYF TGTGCCAGCAGCGTGGGCGGGGGGAGCACAGATACGCAGTATTTT
TRBJ2-1 TRBD2 TRBV10-2 - CASRPGLAGRRAYNEQFF TGCGCCAGCAGGCCGGGACTAGCGGGGCGAAGGGCTTACAATGAGCAGTTCTTC
TRBJ2-1 - TRBV7-2 - CASSLQGVRDNEQFF TGTGCCAGCAGCCTTCAGGGTGTTAGGGACAATGAGCAGTTCTTC
TRBJ1-1 - TRBV19 - CASSIRRGGDTEAFF TGTGCCAGTAGTATTCGTAGGGGAGGGGACACTGAAGCTTTCTTT
TRBJ2-7 TRBD2 TRBV6-5 - CASSSPGRYAYEQYF TGTGCCAGCAGCTCCCCCGGGAGGTATGCCTACGAGCAGTACTTC
TRBJ2-1 - TRBV5-4 - CASSLGQTYNEQFF TGTGCCAGCAGCTTAGGACAAACTTACAATGAGCAGTTCTTC
TRBJ2-1 TRBD2 TRBV11-2 - CASSLDPGGGEQFF TGTGCCAGCAGCTTAGATCCGGGAGGTGGTGAGCAGTTCTTC
TRBJ1-2 TRBD1 TRBV24-1 - CATSDRDRGHMNYGYTF TGTGCCACCAGTGACCGGGACAGGGGGCATATGAACTATGGCTACACCTTC
TRBJ2-2 - TRBV23-1 - CASSQWVRRPGTGELFF TGCGCCAGCAGTCAATGGGTCCGCAGGCCGGGGACCGGGGAGCTGTTTTTT
TRBJ2-1 TRBD2 TRBV7-2 - CASSLAQLAGGYNEQFF TGTGCCAGCAGCTTAGCGCAGCTAGCGGGAGGATACAATGAGCAGTTCTTC
TRBJ2-1 TRBD1 TRBV19 - CASTPGQGRQEQFF TGTGCCAGTACCCCAGGACAGGGACGTCAGGAGCAGTTCTTC